Sequencing of this T cell receptor beta chain was carried out in a study of T cells in localized non-small cell lung cancer. Repertoires were generated with immunoSEQ multiplex PCR, while TCRdb's copy carries only in-frame clones and drops some. The data hold some 31,000 clones, with roughly 86% observed a single time. Study conclusions and caveats: The greatest T cell clonality was found in uninvolved adjacent lung (higher than in tumor). In the blood, greater T cell density corresponded to longer overall survival. The study sequenced only one region of the tumor. As a result, intratumor heterogeneity could not be excluded and remains possible.

The CDR3 contains 15 residues. Trimming pared 4 bases from V and 2 bases from J, leaving 13 bases between. Germline CDR1 reads MNHEY; CDR2 reads SMNVEV (reference sequence). On this clone itself: Its antigen is undetermined.

The gene calls are TRBV27 and TRBJ2-3; D call uncertain. The TCR originated in a woman aged 40-69 years with stage I lung adenocarcinoma. The specimen comprised peripheral blood, sampled before any cancer treatment. The CDR3 protein is CASSYWPKATDTQYF. The CDR3 region has the DNA TGTGCCAGCAGTTACTGGCCGAAGGCCACAGATACGCAGTATTTT.